The 24 T cell receptor beta chains below were found in one sample sequenced in a study of graft-versus-host responses after intestinal transplantation. These receptors have no known antigen. Repertoires were generated with immunoSEQ multiplex PCR, while TCRdb's copy carries only in-frame clones and drops some. The sample consists of around 70,000 clones, 80% to 90% of them appearing once. Here the sequenced sample was unstimulated CD8+ T cells sorted from spleen or lymph node cells, taken before intestinal transplant. The receptors here all came from a human donor who received an intestinal transplant.

This clone came up once. The CDR3 is CASSYLQGSYEQYF. The CDR3 nucleotides are TGTGCCAGCAGTTACCTCCAGGGCTCCTACGAGCAGTACTTC. This chain connects TRBV6-5 to TRBJ2-7, with TRBD1 as a possible D gene (5 bases). Trimming pared 2 bases from V and 0 bases from J, leaving 8 bases between. CDR3 length: 14 residues. Germline CDR1 is MNHEY and CDR2 is SVGAGI.

This chain joins TRBV10-2 and TRBJ2-1; 8 positions match TRBD2. With V trimmed by 8 bases and J by 8 bases, 11 bases remained unmatched. Germline assignment: CDR1 WSHSY and CDR2 SAAADI. The CDR3 is 14 residues long. The CDR3 nucleotides are TGCGCCAGCTGTATCCGCGGGAGGATCGATGAGCAGTTCTTC. Its translation: CASCIRGRIDEQFF.

The count of this clone is one. The chain employs TRBV4-1 and TRBJ2-5; 7 positions match TRBD2. Germline V gene data show CDR1 as MGHRA and CDR2 as YSYEKL. Losses at the gene ends were 3 bases for V and 4 bases for J; bases not matched to a gene: 20. This CDR3 has 19 amino acids. The CDR3 here is CASSHEPHLLADHGETQYF. The CDR3 nucleotides are TGCGCCAGCAGCCACGAGCCGCATCTCCTAGCGGATCATGGAGAGACCCAGTACTTC.

The rearrangement links TRBV5-1 to TRBJ1-1; D remains unclear. Deletions cut 1 base from V and 1 base from J, with 5 bases between. The CDR3 has 13 amino acids. CDR1 is SGHRS and CDR2 is YFSETQ in the germline V gene. The CDR3 DNA is TGCGCCAGCAGCTTGAACAGGAACACTGAAGCTTTCTTT. It specifies CASSLNRNTEAFF.

The CDR3 DNA reads as TGTGCCACCGGGACAGCCGAGGCGTATGGCTACACCTTC. This sequence encodes CATGTAEAYGYTF. This chain connects TRBV10-3 to TRBJ1-2; 7 bases are a match to TRBD1. Per the germline V gene, CDR1 is ENHRY and CDR2 is SYGVKD. The CDR3 is 13 residues long. V shed 10 bases and J 5 bases; nucleotides not matched to a gene: 10.

The chain carries TRBV15 and TRBJ2-7; a weak D match, TRBD2 (5 bases). Germline-derived CDR1 and CDR2 are LNHNV and YYDKDF (reference sequence). V dropped 3 bases and J dropped 3 bases, with 18 bases sitting between them. The CDR3 consists of 16 residues. CDR3 sequence reads: CATSSNTVGVFYEQYF. The CDR3 DNA reads as TGTGCCACCAGCAGCAATACCGTCGGGGTCTTCTACGAGCAGTACTTC.

The rearrangement links TRBV7-9 to TRBJ2-3; perhaps TRBD2 as D (6 bases). Trimming stripped 4 bases from V and 0 bases from J, with 20 bases between. CDR3 length: 18 amino acids. Germline V gene sequence: CDR1 SEHNR, CDR2 FQNEAQ (reference sequence). DNA of the CDR3: TGTGCCAGCAGCTCCATCCTGCCTAGCGCGGATAGCACAGATACGCAGTATTTT. Its translation: CASSSILPSADSTDTQYF.

This clone was seen only a few times. The rearrangement joins TRBV5-6 to TRBJ1-5; TRBD1 aligns across 7 bases. CDR1 and CDR2 from the germline V gene are SGHDT and YYEEEE. CDR3 length equals 17 residues. V was pared by 2 bases and J by 0 bases, with 8 bases of the junction left unmatched. The CDR3 region has the DNA TGTGCCAGCAGCTTAAGACAGGGAATGGGTAGCAATCAGCCCCAGCATTTT. It translates to CASSLRQGMGSNQPQHF.

V gene TRBV28 combines with J gene TRBJ2-3, with 8 bases matching TRBD1. The CDR3 sequence is 14 residues long. Germline CDR1 MDHEN, CDR2 SYDVKM. Losses at the gene ends were 6 bases for V and 4 bases for J; bases not matched to a gene: 6. The CDR3 spells CASSTGGNADTQYF. The CDR3 DNA sequence: TGTGCCAGCAGCACAGGGGGTAACGCAGATACGCAGTATTTT. Full variable domain (missing parts from reference TRBV28 and TRBJ2-3): DVKVTQSSRYLVKRTGEKVFLECVQDMDHENMFWYRQDPGLGLRLIYFSYDVKMKEKGDIPEGYSVSREKKERFSLILESASTNQTSMYLCASSTGGNADTQYFGPGTRLTVL.

This clone is a singleton in its sample. This chain's CDR3 is CASSHDKTGVDGYTF. The CDR3 DNA sequence: TGTGCCAGCAGCCACGATAAGACAGGGGTTGATGGCTACACCTTC. V and J are TRBV7-9 and TRBJ1-2; 8 bases map to TRBD1. From germline, CDR1 is SEHNR and CDR2 FQNEAQ (reference sequence). Trimming took 5 bases from V and 6 from J; bases not matched to a gene: 11. The CDR3 is made up of 15 amino acids.

In its sample, this clone was seen a few times. The gene calls are TRBV19 and TRBJ2-1, with 7 positions matching TRBD2. The CDR3 has 14 residues. The V gene's germline CDR1 is LNHDA and CDR2 SQIVND (reference sequence). Trimming cost V 8 bases and J 4 bases; bases outside gene matches: 8. CDR3 sequence (DNA): TGTGCCAGTTCTGCAAGCGGGGAATACAATGAGCAGTTCTTC. It translates to CASSASGEYNEQFF.

This clone was recorded a few times. The chain uses TRBV6-1 and TRBJ2-6, with D perhaps matching TRBD2 (5 bases). The CDR3 extends over 16 amino acids. Germline V CDR1 and CDR2: MNHNS, SASEGT. With 1 base removed from V and 3 bases from J, the gap between germline ends came to 10 bases. CDR3 coding DNA: TGTGCCAGCAGTGAAGATGGAGGTAATGGGGCCAACGTCCTGACTTTC. The encoded protein is CASSEDGGNGANVLTF.

J is TRBJ1-2 and V is TRBV28; D gene unclear. CDR1 MDHEN and CDR2 SYDVKM come from the germline V gene. The CDR3 totals 13 residues. V was trimmed by 10 bases and J by 4 bases, leaving 16 bases between them. The CDR3 region is CAIRPPRGYGYTF. CDR3 DNA sequence: TGTGCCATCCGCCCTCCCCGGGGCTATGGCTACACCTTC.

The rearrangement joins TRBV10-3 to TRBJ1-2; TRBD1 matches at 8 bases. Germline V gene data show CDR1 as ENHRY and CDR2 as SYGVKD. The J segment lost 3 bases and the V segment lost 6 bases, leaving 12 bases of the junction unmatched. This CDR3 spans 16 amino acids. The DNA for the CDR3 is TGTGCCATCAGCGCGGATGGACAGGGATTCGACTATGGCTACACCTTC. Translated, it gives CAISADGQGFDYGYTF.

The chain links TRBV13 to TRBJ1-2, with D possibly TRBD1 on 6 matching bases. CDR3 length equals 13 residues. Looked up from germline, CDR1 is PRHDT and CDR2 is FYEKMQ (reference sequence). Trimming removed 5 bases at V and 2 bases at J, with 9 bases between. The chain's CDR3 is CASSLGQNYGYTF. The CDR3 nucleotides are TGTGCCAGCAGCCTCGGACAGAACTATGGCTACACCTTC.

This chain connects TRBV5-1 to TRBJ2-7; 9 positions match TRBD1. V lost 0 bases, J lost 2 bases, and 3 bases stayed unmatched. This CDR3 spans 15 amino acids. Looked up from germline, CDR1 is SGHRS and CDR2 is YFSETQ. The CDR3 is CASSLAGTGPYEQYF. The CDR3, as DNA: TGCGCCAGCAGCTTGGCCGGGACAGGGCCCTACGAGCAGTACTTC.

This rearrangement joins TRBV9 to TRBJ2-3; D gene unclear. Germline lookup yields CDR1 SGDLS and CDR2 YYNGEE. The V and J ends lost 3 bases and 3 bases respectively, with 8 bases between them. The CDR3 covers 13 residues. The CDR3 bases are TGTGCCAGCAGCGCACGCCGGACAGATACGCAGTATTTT. It yields the protein CASSARRTDTQYF.

The CDR3 protein is CASSGGVGQAKPMNTEAFF. CDR3 bases: TGTGCCAGCAGTGGAGGGGTGGGACAGGCCAAACCAATGAACACTGAAGCTTTCTTT. This chain uses TRBV2 with TRBJ1-1; 8 bases agree with TRBD1. The germline V gene encodes CDR1 SNHLY and CDR2 FYNNEI. Trimming at V came to 4 bases and at J to 0 bases, leaving 16 bases not matched to a gene. The CDR3 sequence is 19 residues long. Full variable domain (missing parts from reference TRBV2 and TRBJ1-1): EPEVTQTPSHQVTQMGQEVILRCVPISNHLYFYWYRQILGQKVEFLVSFYNNEISEKSEIFDDQFSVERPDGSNFTLKIRSTKLEDSAMYFCASSGGVGQAKPMNTEAFFGQGTRLTVV.

This clone was seen a handful of times. The junction shows a germline mismatch at one end, possibly a read error. J is TRBJ2-7 and V is TRBV7-7; maybe TRBD2 (5 bases). This CDR3 has 14 amino acids. The germline V gene has CDR1 SSHAT and CDR2 FNYEAQ (reference sequence). CDR3 DNA sequence: TGTGCTAGCAGCCCCAACGGGAACTCCTACGAGCAGTACTTC. The encoded protein is CASSPNGNSYEQYF.

This clone was detected only once. The chain carries TRBV27 and TRBJ2-5, with 9 nucleotides matching TRBD1. The tail of the sequence fits TRBJ2-7 better, so the J call may be wrong. Germline V lookup: CDR1 MNHEY, CDR2 SMNVEV (reference sequence). The length of the CDR3 is 15 residues. CDR3 amino acids: CASSAMGQGPYEQYF. The CDR3 DNA reads TGTGCCAGCAGTGCAATGGGACAGGGACCCTACGAGCAGTACTTC.

The sample holds one count of this clone. V gene TRBV28 combines with J gene TRBJ2-3; D perhaps matches TRBD2 (5 bases). In germline, CDR1 is MDHEN, CDR2 SYDVKM. The CDR3 length is 14 residues. Trimming took 2 bases from V and 2 from J, leaving 8 bases between them. CDR3 sequence (DNA): TGTGCCAGCAGTTTAGGGAGTACCACAGATACGCAGTATTTT. Translating gives CASSLGSTTDTQYF.

The chain links TRBV27 to TRBJ1-1; perhaps TRBD1 as D (5 bases). The V and J ends lost 5 bases and 6 bases respectively, with 16 bases between them. Germline V lookup: CDR1 MNHEY, CDR2 SMNVEV (reference sequence). This CDR3 comprises 14 residues. CDR3 sequence: CASSIPSIGAEAFF. Written as DNA, the CDR3 is TGTGCCAGCAGTATACCCTCGATAGGGGCTGAAGCTTTCTTT.

The gene calls are TRBV6-5 and TRBJ1-2; maybe TRBD1 (5 bases). The length of the CDR3 is 15 residues. The V gene's germline CDR1 is MNHEY and CDR2 SVGAGI. V dropped 2 bases and J dropped 2 bases, with 12 bases sitting between them. In DNA, the CDR3 is TGTGCCAGCAGTTACCAGGCAGGGTTAAACTATGGCTACACCTTC. Its protein is CASSYQAGLNYGYTF.

This clone occurred once. Here the CDR3 reads CASSLGGAGGRTDTQYF. The CDR3 nucleotides read TGTGCCAGCAGTTTAGGGGGAGCGGGAGGGCGGACAGATACGCAGTATTTT. The rearrangement joins TRBV27 to TRBJ2-3; 10 nucleotides agree with TRBD2. Per the germline V gene, CDR1 is MNHEY and CDR2 is SMNVEV (reference sequence). The CDR3 totals 17 residues. V was pared by 2 bases and J by 3 bases, with 8 bases of the junction left unmatched.